This T cell receptor (beta chain) was identified during a study of blood T cell repertoires in COVID-19 (dated by TCRdb to about 2020). Turning to the overall study: Samples covering the acute and convalescent phases of COVID-19 were provided by collaborators in the United States, Italy and Spain. Where available, HLA class I and class II types were taken from metadata supplied by the sample provider and were not determined by assay-based typing. The samples were drawn from the first 160 participants of the ongoing ImmuneRACE study and from 950 to 1,500 subjects provided by 6 global collaborators. The sample metadata nearly always contained a de-identified subject ID, COVID-19 status, age in years and sex. The prospective study material was composed of cDNA or gDNA derived from T cells, B-cell-depleted T cells, or PBMCs. The repertoires were made available in a free public database intended to serve as a resource for research on the immune response to SARS-CoV-2. The dataset comprised deeply sampled blood TCRbeta repertoires from subjects exposed to, actively infected with, or recovered from COVID-19. General study outcomes and caveats: The amount of clinical and demographic metadata varied by source and participant and was provided uncurated.

On this clone itself: Its antigen remains unidentified. Base qualities were left out, and no much larger clone turns up one base away.

Inclusive of the bounding cysteine and phenylalanine, the CDR3 is 14 residues long. The entry retains the CDR3 DNA only, 42 bases that are in frame from base 1. CDR1 and CDR2 are read off the germline V gene (reference sequence) as LGHDT and YNNKEL. V trim: 1 base; J trim: 3 bases; unmatched bases: 2. Enrolling through a virtual design, the prospective study's participants ranged in age from roughly 18 to 90 years and lived across around 25 United States geographic areas. In the prospective study, cohorts were assigned on the basis of participant-reported clinical history obtained from a screening survey and a study questionnaire. For ImmuneRACE Cohort 3, a participant was defined as recovered based on two consecutive negative NP/OP PCR tests, clearance by a healthcare professional, or resolution of symptoms. Mobile phlebotomists in the prospective study collected whole blood, serum and a nasopharyngeal or oropharyngeal swab from every participant. Participants in the prospective study had the option to provide additional blood draws and questionnaires over a roughly two-month period. Prospective study blood samples were shipped either frozen or at room temperature before DNA extraction.

TCRbeta CDR3 regions were amplified from genomic DNA using the immunoSEQ Assay, a bias-controlled multiplex PCR. The study's own analysis went as follows. The number of nucleated cells in each sample was estimated from the amplification of reference gene primers within the assay. Sequence reads were collapsed and filtered to measure the absolute abundance of every unique TCRbeta CDR3 rearrangement. For each sample, productive Simpson clonality was calculated as the square root of Simpson's diversity index across productive rearrangements. TCRdb took this table from immuneACCESS and kept in-frame rearrangements with V and J called. Such tables lack part of the clones; where checked against another copy, unresolved V genes explain under half of the gap, and the rest is unexplained. V and J calls and clone size are given by that table; D and trimming were obtained from the DNA. The sample has hundreds of thousands of clones on record, around 89% of them singletons. The ten largest clones represent approximately 1.2% of the sample.

What was sequenced was PBMCs or T cells enriched from blood (not recorded which). The V and J genes are TRBV3-1 (or the pseudogene TRBV3-2) and TRBJ1-2, with 7 central nucleotides matching TRBD1. This receptor was identified in a young man who had recovered from COVID-19. At the DNA level, the sequence is TGTGCCAGCAGCCAAGGAGGGGGCGACTATGGCTACACCTTC. It translates to CASSQGGGDYGYTF.